These 20 T cell receptor beta chains were all obtained from the same sample, sequenced in a study of vaccination and CD4 T cells after COVID-19. With the Oncomine TCR Beta short-read assay, DNA from cultured CD4+ T cells was sequenced. Each CDR3 protein gets one entry after TCRdb re-called the PCR reads with MiXCR. This sample has 20,000 to 30,000 distinct CDR3 sequences, with about 46% found just once. For these TCRs, the target antigens are not known. Treatment of the sample: approximately nine-day PBMC culture with coronavirus spike peptide pools or control peptides (ViraFEST assay). The source material was CD4+ T cells from blood, cultured in vitro. These receptors were obtained from a human donor who had recovered from COVID-19.

The chain uses TRBV28 and TRBJ2-1; D is perhaps TRBD1 (5 bases). Trimming took off 7 bases at V and 3 bases at J, with 13 bases between the two ends. Germline-derived CDR1 and CDR2 are MDHEN and SYDVKM. The CDR3 sequence is 14 residues long. This CDR3 reads CASTLGALYNEQFF. DNA of the CDR3: TGTGCCAGCACCCTAGGGGCCCTCTACAATGAGCAGTTCTTC.

The chain combines TRBV19 with TRBJ1-2, with D unresolved. This CDR3 comprises 11 residues. With 6 bases removed from V and 7 bases from J, the gap between germline ends came to 9 bases. Germline loops: CDR1 LNHDA, CDR2 SQIVND (reference sequence). The CDR3 protein is CASRASFGYTF. The CDR3 DNA reads TGTGCCAGTAGGGCATCTTTTGGCTACACCTTC.

This clonotype was recorded a few times. This chain links TRBV19 with TRBJ2-6, with a tentative D call TRBD1 (5 bases). Trimming took off 8 bases at V and 0 bases at J, with 14 bases between the two ends. Germline assignment: CDR1 LNHDA and CDR2 SQIVND (reference sequence). This CDR3 is 16 amino acids long. The CDR3 DNA sequence: TGTGCCAGTGGGCAGGGCACCCTCTCTGGGGCCAACGTCCTGACTTTC. Translating gives CASGQGTLSGANVLTF. The complete variable domain, with remaining parts taken from reference TRBV19 and TRBJ2-6, reads DGGITQSPKYLFRKEGQNVTLSCEQNLNHDAMYWYRQDPGQGLRLIYYSQIVNDFQKGDIAEGYSVSREKKESFPLTVTSAQKNPTAFYLCASGQGTLSGANVLTFGAGSRLTVL.

The chain carries TRBV19 and TRBJ2-7, with 8 bases fitting TRBD2. Germline values: CDR1 LNHDA, CDR2 SQIVND (reference sequence). V shed 3 bases, J shed 0 bases, and the junction held 7 bases outside the gene matches. The CDR3 is 16 residues long. CDR3 DNA: TGTGCCAGTAGTATCCCCGGAAGCGGGGGCTCCTACGAGCAGTACTTC. Protein: CASSIPGSGGSYEQYF.

The chain recombines TRBV6-1 with TRBJ1-6; D is unclear. This CDR3 has 15 amino acids. The germline CDR1 and CDR2 sequences are MNHNS and SASEGT. V lost 3 bases, J lost 7 bases, and 13 bases lay in between. The DNA of the CDR3 is TGTGCCAGCAGTGATGTTGGGCGGATAAATTCACCCCTCCACTTT. Translation gives CASSDVGRINSPLHF.

This clonotype was counted only a few times. This chain joins TRBV6-5 and TRBJ2-1; 10 nucleotides line up with TRBD2. Germline V CDR1 and CDR2: MNHEY, SVGAGI. The CDR3 contains 17 residues. J gave up 7 bases and V 0 bases, and 9 bases lay outside the gene matches. CDR3 region: CASSYSRSSGGANEQFF. DNA for the CDR3: TGTGCCAGCAGTTACTCGAGATCCAGCGGGGGGGCGAATGAGCAGTTCTTC.

V usage is TRBV20-1 and J usage is TRBJ2-1; 8 nucleotides line up with TRBD2. The CDR3 length is 14 residues. Trimming removed 6 bases from V and 4 bases from J; junction bases left unmatched: 8. CDR1 and CDR2 (germline): DFQATT, SNEGSKA (reference sequence). The CDR3 here is CSANGGRQYNEQFF. CDR3 coding DNA: TGCAGTGCAAATGGCGGGAGGCAGTACAATGAGCAGTTCTTC.

This chain uses TRBV5-6 with TRBJ1-1, with 7 bases lining up with TRBD1. V was pared by 1 base and J by 6 bases, with 12 bases of the junction left unmatched. This CDR3 comprises 16 residues. Germline CDR1 reads SGHDT; CDR2 reads YYEEEE. DNA of the CDR3: TGTGCCAGCAGCTTGACACCCCACAGGGGCATCTCTGAAGCTTTCTTT. It yields the protein CASSLTPHRGISEAFF.

The table lists this clonotype with a count of one. The chain carries TRBV30 and TRBJ2-7; 7 bases agree with TRBD2. CDR1 and CDR2 from the germline V gene are GTSNPN and SVGIG (reference sequence). This CDR3 comprises 13 residues. The V and J ends lost 3 bases and 4 bases, in that order; junction bases with no gene match: 6. The CDR3 coding sequence is TGTGCCTGGAGACTGGGGGGGAGTTACGAGCAGTACTTC. Its translation: CAWRLGGSYEQYF.

The chain carries TRBV29-1 and TRBJ2-3; TRBD2 aligns across 11 bases. The CDR3 is 13 residues long. The V gene's germline CDR1 is SQVTM and CDR2 ANQGSEA. V dropped 7 bases and J dropped 5; count of bases not matched to a gene: 5. The CDR3 DNA sequence: TGCAGCGAGACTAGCGGGATGGTAGATACGCAGTATTTT. This encodes CSETSGMVDTQYF.

V and J are TRBV20-1 and TRBJ2-2; TRBD1 aligns across 8 bases. Germline CDR1 reads DFQATT; CDR2 reads SNEGSKA (reference sequence). The ends lost 5 bases at V and 8 bases at J; junction bases unmatched: 13. The CDR3 contains 15 residues. The CDR3 protein is CSAETGGRSIGELFF. CDR3 nucleotides: TGCAGTGCTGAAACAGGGGGTAGGAGCATTGGGGAGCTGTTTTTT.

The chain has TRBV20-1 and TRBJ2-7, with a tentative D call TRBD2 (6 bases). The CDR3 length is 15 residues. The germline CDR1 and CDR2 sequences are DFQATT and SNEGSKA (reference sequence). The V and J ends lost 5 bases and 1 base respectively, with 18 bases between them. The DNA of the CDR3 is TGCAGTGCTGGACGGGCTGCAGGGAGGTCCTACGAGCAGTACTTC. It is translated as CSAGRAAGRSYEQYF.

V is TRBV6-1 and J is TRBJ2-5, with D perhaps given as TRBD1 or TRBD2 (5 bases each). This CDR3 contains 15 residues. CDR1 and CDR2 from the germline V gene are MNHNS and SASEGT. With 1 base removed from V and 2 bases from J, the gap between germline ends came to 11 bases. The DNA for the CDR3 is TGTGCCAGCAGTGAAGGGGGGACCGCTCAAGAGACCCAGTACTTC. Protein: CASSEGGTAQETQYF.

The chain combines TRBV10-1 with TRBJ2-7; D gene ambiguous. Per the germline V gene, CDR1 is WNHNN and CDR2 is SYGVQD (reference sequence). CDR3 length: 13 residues. With 2 bases removed from V and 5 bases from J, the gap between germline ends came to 10 bases. CDR3 DNA: TGCGCCAGCAGTGAGGACCCTCGGGACGAGCAGTACTTC. Encoded protein: CASSEDPRDEQYF.

This clonotype turned up a few times. The chain joins TRBV6-5 to TRBJ1-6, with no clear D. V gave up 0 bases and J gave up 6 bases, with 12 bases separating them. From germline, CDR1 is MNHEY and CDR2 SVGAGI. There are 16 residues in the CDR3. CDR3 in DNA: TGTGCCAGCAGTTACTCCCAACGACGGCCTAATTCACCCCTCCACTTT. Protein product: CASSYSQRRPNSPLHF.

The sample holds a few counts of this clonotype. As DNA, the CDR3 is TGTGCCAGCAGCTTGGGGTCAGACCAAGAGACCCAGTACTTC. Protein product: CASSLGSDQETQYF. The chain links TRBV5-4 to TRBJ2-5; no clear D gene. V gave up 0 bases and J gave up 0 bases, with 6 bases separating them. The CDR3 length is 14 residues. CDR1 SGHNT and CDR2 YYREEE come from the germline V gene (reference sequence).

This clonotype was observed a handful of times. This rearrangement joins TRBV6-1 to TRBJ2-3, with D unclear. With 4 bases removed from V and 4 bases from J, the gap between germline ends came to 18 bases. Germline V CDR1 and CDR2: MNHNS, SASEGT. The length of the CDR3 is 16 residues. CDR3 nucleotides: TGTGCCAGCAGTGTGTACACCCGGGTGGTTGCAGATACGCAGTATTTT. It encodes CASSVYTRVVADTQYF.

In its sample, this clonotype was seen a few times. The rearrangement uses TRBV12-3 or TRBV12-4 and TRBJ2-3, with TRBD2 matching 7 bases. The CDR3 runs to 16 residues. The V gene end was trimmed by 8 bases and the J gene end by 2 bases; junction bases not matched to a gene: 13. CDR3 bases: TGTGCCAGCCGCAAGTCCGCGGGGGTGAACACAGATACGCAGTATTTT. Translating it yields CASRKSAGVNTDTQYF.

J is TRBJ1-5 and V is TRBV12-3 or TRBV12-4; D not resolved. V lost 1 base to trimming and J lost 6 bases, with 13 bases between them. The CDR3 totals 15 residues. In DNA, the CDR3 is TGTGCCAGCAGTTTAGGGGGAGCATGGGGTCAGCCCCAGCATTTT. This gives the protein CASSLGGAWGQPQHF.

The gene calls are TRBV11-1 and TRBJ1-2, with D perhaps TRBD1 (6 bases). The CDR3 has 12 amino acids. Trimming shortened V by 4 bases and J by 4 bases, and 7 bases separated the two germline ends. Germline assignment: CDR1 SGHAT and CDR2 FQDESV (reference sequence). CDR3 nucleotides: TGTGCCAGCAGCTCGGACAGCTATGGCTACACCTTC. Its protein is CASSSDSYGYTF.